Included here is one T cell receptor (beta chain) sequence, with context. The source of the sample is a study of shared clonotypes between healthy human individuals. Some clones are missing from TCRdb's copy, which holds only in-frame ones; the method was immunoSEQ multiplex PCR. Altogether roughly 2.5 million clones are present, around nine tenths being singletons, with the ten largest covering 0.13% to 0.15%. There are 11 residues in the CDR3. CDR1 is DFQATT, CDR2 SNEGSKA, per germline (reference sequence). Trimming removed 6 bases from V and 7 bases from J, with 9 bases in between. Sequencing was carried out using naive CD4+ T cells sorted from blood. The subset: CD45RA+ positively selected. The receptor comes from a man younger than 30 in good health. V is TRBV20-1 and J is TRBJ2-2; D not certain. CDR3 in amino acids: CSAPLVGELFF. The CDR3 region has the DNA TGCAGTGCCCCCCTTGTCGGGGAGCTGTTTTTT.